The rows below give T cell receptor beta chains drawn from one sample of a study of OX40 agonist ivuxolimab in advanced cancers. Only in-frame clones appear in the TCRdb table, and some are missing; sequencing was by immunoSEQ multiplex PCR. The repertoire has roughly 60,000 clones, over 80% of them found once; the top ten carry 3.7%. The sample in question was CD4+ or CD8+ T cells sorted from blood, obtained in a trial of the OX40 agonist ivuxolimab. The receptors come from an adult with an advanced solid tumor such as melanoma, head and neck, liver or kidney cancer. The CDR3 runs from the conserved cysteine through the conserved F or W. Fields, in order: clone size, J gene, D gene, V gene, CDR3 DNA, CDR3 protein. The D gene is left open where the match is weak. Some rows have no size entry. The others give once, few or many, or a class for an expanded clone.

abundance: once
j_gene: TRBJ2-3
d_gene: TRBD2
v_gene: TRBV15
CDR3nt: TGTGCCACCAGACTCCTAGCGGGAGGGCCGGCTAGCACAGATACGCAGTATTTT
CDR3aa: CATRLLAGGPASTDTQYF

abundance: few
j_gene: TRBJ2-7
d_gene: .
v_gene: TRBV6-4
CDR3nt: TGTGCCAGCAGTGACCACGAGCAGTACTTC
CDR3aa: CASSDHEQYF

abundance: .
j_gene: TRBJ2-7
d_gene: TRBD1
v_gene: TRBV5-3
CDR3nt: TGTGCCAGAAGCTTGGAGACAGGGGTCCCAAGGAACGAGCAGTACTTC
CDR3aa: CARSLETGVPRNEQYF

abundance: .
j_gene: TRBJ1-1
d_gene: .
v_gene: TRBV9
CDR3nt: TGTGCCAGCAGCGTAGGTATGATATACACTGAAGCTTTCTTT
CDR3aa: CASSVGMIYTEAFF

abundance: .
j_gene: TRBJ2-1
d_gene: .
v_gene: TRBV18
CDR3nt: TGTGCCAGCTCACTACAGGACCGATCCTACAATGAGCAGTTCTTC
CDR3aa: CASSLQDRSYNEQFF

abundance: .
j_gene: TRBJ2-4
d_gene: .
v_gene: TRBV2
CDR3nt: TGTGCCAGCAGTGAATCACCAGGGGCCAAAAACATTCAGTACTTC
CDR3aa: CASSESPGAKNIQYF

abundance: .
j_gene: TRBJ2-5
d_gene: TRBD2
v_gene: TRBV18
CDR3nt: TGTGCCAGCTCACCATTCGTAGCGGGAACCGGTGAGACCCAGTACTTC
CDR3aa: CASSPFVAGTGETQYF

abundance: .
j_gene: TRBJ2-5
d_gene: TRBD1
v_gene: TRBV11-3
CDR3nt: TGTGCCAGCAGCCCGGCCCGGGACAGGACCCTGGGGACCCAGTACTTC
CDR3aa: CASSPARDRTLGTQYF

abundance: .
j_gene: TRBJ2-2
d_gene: TRBD2
v_gene: TRBV27
CDR3nt: TGTGCCAGCATGGGACTAGCGGAAGACACCGGGGAGCTGTTTTTT
CDR3aa: CASMGLAEDTGELFF

abundance: .
j_gene: TRBJ2-1
d_gene: TRBD2
v_gene: TRBV4-1
CDR3nt: TGCGCCAGCAGCCAATTAGCGGGAGGGCCCAATGAGCAGTTCTTC
CDR3aa: CASSQLAGGPNEQFF

abundance: .
j_gene: TRBJ2-1
d_gene: TRBD2
v_gene: TRBV7-3
CDR3nt: TGTGCCAGCAGCTTGGGGACTAGCGGGGGCGAGCAGTTCTTC
CDR3aa: CASSLGTSGGEQFF

abundance: .
j_gene: TRBJ2-1
d_gene: .
v_gene: TRBV19
CDR3nt: TGTGCCAGTAGTCCGAGACTTGCCCGGGCATCGCAGTTCTTC
CDR3aa: CASSPRLARASQFF

abundance: .
j_gene: TRBJ1-2
d_gene: .
v_gene: TRBV10-3
CDR3nt: TGTGCCATCATGCGCCTTGGTTATGGCTACACCTTC
CDR3aa: CAIMRLGYGYTF